This T cell receptor beta chain emerged from a study of T cell responses to AZD1222 COVID-19 vaccine. Some clones are missing from TCRdb's copy, which holds only in-frame ones; the method was immunoSEQ multiplex PCR. This table has more than 150,000 clones, about 90% appearing once. CDR3 length: 18 amino acids. V was pared by 5 bases and J by 3 bases, with 26 bases between. Germline CDR1 reads MDHEN; CDR2 reads SYDVKM. This clone was detected only once. The source is an adult who received the AZD1222 COVID-19 vaccine. This chain uses TRBV28 with TRBJ2-7; maybe TRBD1 (7 bases). The source material was peripheral blood, sampled 28 days after the second AZD1222 dose. The CDR3 sequence is CASSPRGGSGLGFYEQYF. DNA for the CDR3: TGTGCCAGCAGTCCGAGAGGGGGCTCGGGACTCGGCTTCTACGAGCAGTACTTC.